The clone carrying this T cell receptor (beta chain) was seen a single time. Sequencing used immunoSEQ multiplex PCR; TCRdb keeps in-frame clones, though not all of them. The data show 200,000 to 250,000 clones, about 95% seen once. The sample comes from a study of control samples from healthy donors and cancer patients. The germline CDR1 and CDR2 sequences are LGHNT and FRNRAP. CDR3 size: 16 residues. The V end was cut by 3 bases, the J end by 2 bases, with 16 bases between. The genes are TRBV12-5 and TRBJ2-5; D perhaps matches TRBD1 (5 bases). The clonotype originates from a man aged 45-60 years in good health. The material sequenced was blood. CDR3 bases: TGTGCTAGTGGTTTAGGGTCAGGGCTTCGGCAAGAGACCCAGTACTTC. Protein product: CASGLGSGLRQETQYF.